The 15 T cell receptor beta chains given below trace back to one sample, sequenced in a study of T-cell reconstitution after alpha-beta-depleted transplantation in children. Unique molecular identifiers were incorporated during preparation of the TCRbeta library. TCRdb ran MiXCR on the PCR reads and lists one entry per CDR3 protein. In the table there are 800,000 to 1,000,000 distinct CDR3 sequences, roughly 29% of which are singletons. Specimen: PBMCs, mostly from graft donor cells, collected 360 days after TCRalphabeta/CD19-depleted stem cell transplant. The origin of the receptors is a boy under two years old who had a stem cell transplant for SCID, so the T cells may come from the graft donor.

The chain is built from TRBV29-1 and TRBJ2-7, with D tentatively TRBD1 or TRBD2 (5 bases each). Germline V gene lookup returns CDR1 SQVTM and CDR2 ANQGSEA. Between the trimmed V and J ends, which lost 5 bases and 3 bases, there was a span of 17 bases. This CDR3 is 14 amino acids long. CDR3 sequence: CSVKAAGQIYEQYF. CDR3 nucleotide sequence: TGCAGCGTTAAAGCGGCAGGGCAAATCTACGAGCAGTACTTC.

This clonotype was detected a few times. V usage is TRBV4-2 and J usage is TRBJ2-5, with D uncertain. V was shortened by 0 bases and J by 9 bases, with 14 bases between the two germline ends. Germline V gene sequence: CDR1 LGHNA, CDR2 YNFKEQ. This CDR3 comprises 14 residues. CDR3 residues: CASSQDLIVWPQYF. CDR3 nucleotides: TGTGCCAGCAGCCAAGATCTGATAGTGTGGCCCCAGTACTTC.

A few counts support this clonotype. The rearrangement links TRBV5-1 to TRBJ1-1; D is perhaps TRBD1 (5 bases). V gave up 4 bases and J gave up 0 bases, with 13 bases separating them. The CDR3 is 15 residues long. Germline V CDR1 and CDR2: SGHRS, YFSETQ. The CDR3 DNA reads as TGCGCCAGCAGCCCCGAGACAGACCTGAACACTGAAGCTTTCTTT. Residues: CASSPETDLNTEAFF. Using reference TRBV5-1 and TRBJ1-1 for the parts outside the CDR3, the full variable domain is KAGVTQTPRYLIKTRGQQVTLSCSPISGHRSVSWYQQTPGQGLQFLFEYFSETQRNKGNFPGRFSGRQFSNSRSEMNVSTLELGDSALYLCASSPETDLNTEAFFGQGTRLTVV.

The V and J genes are TRBV6-1 and TRBJ1-6, with D possibly being TRBD1 (5 bases). Germline V gene data show CDR1 as MNHNS and CDR2 as SASEGT. This CDR3 has 14 residues. Between the trimmed V and J ends, which lost 5 bases and 5 bases, there was a span of 10 bases. The CDR3 here is CASSPGPNNSPLHF. DNA of the CDR3: TGTGCCAGCAGTCCGGGGCCCAATAATTCACCCCTCCACTTT.

This chain uses TRBV4-1 with TRBJ1-4; 7 nucleotides align to TRBD1. Germline CDR1 MGHRA, CDR2 YSYEKL. The CDR3 spans 14 residues. V lost 1 base and J lost 8; bases outside the gene matches: 4. CDR3 bases: TGCGCCAGCAGCCAAGGGCAGGGGGTCGAAAAACTGTTTTTT. Residues: CASSQGQGVEKLFF.

This clonotype was detected a few times. The rearrangement links TRBV20-1 to TRBJ1-5, with D unresolved. Germline-derived CDR1 and CDR2 are DFQATT and SNEGSKA (reference sequence). The CDR3 runs 15 residues. Trimming pared 3 bases from V and 0 bases from J, leaving 12 bases between. CDR3 amino acids: CSASFWTDSNQPQHF. The DNA of the CDR3 is TGCAGTGCTAGTTTCTGGACGGATAGCAATCAGCCCCAGCATTTT.

The DNA for the CDR3 is TGCAGTGCTATAAATCAGGGCTACGAGCAGTACTTC. Its protein product is CSAINQGYEQYF. The genes are TRBV20-1 and TRBJ2-7; maybe TRBD1 (5 bases). CDR1 and CDR2 (germline): DFQATT, SNEGSKA (reference sequence). This CDR3 is built from 12 residues. Trimming pared 4 bases from V and 3 bases from J, leaving 10 bases between.

This clonotype was seen at least ten times. The rearrangement uses TRBV12-3 or TRBV12-4 and TRBJ2-3, with D unresolved. V was cut by 3 bases and J by 0 bases, with 10 bases left in between. The CDR3 runs to 15 residues. Here the CDR3 DNA reads TGTGCCAGCAGTTTTCGGCAGGCCAGCACAGATACGCAGTATTTT. Translation: CASSFRQASTDTQYF.

The chain joins TRBV5-1 to TRBJ1-5; TRBD1 matches 7 bases. The germline V gene encodes CDR1 SGHRS and CDR2 YFSETQ. The V and J ends lost 3 bases and 5 bases, in that order; junction bases with no gene match: 8. The CDR3 spans 15 residues. In DNA, the CDR3 is TGCGCCAGCAGCTCGCAAGGGGGCTCTGATCAGCCCCAGCATTTT. Translation: CASSSQGGSDQPQHF.

In this sample, this clonotype turned up many times. The genes are TRBV12-3 or TRBV12-4 and TRBJ2-5; D is uncertain. This CDR3 contains 14 residues. Trimming left V 1 base short and J 3 bases short, with 9 bases between. The CDR3 reads CASSLVDFKETQYF. The CDR3 DNA follows: TGTGCCAGCAGTTTAGTCGACTTCAAAGAGACCCAGTACTTC.

The sample holds a few counts of this clonotype. V usage is TRBV20-1 and J usage is TRBJ2-5; D call uncertain. CDR3 length: 11 amino acids. In germline, CDR1 is DFQATT, CDR2 SNEGSKA (reference sequence). Trimming took 6 bases from V and 1 from J, leaving 6 bases between them. CDR3 bases: TGCAGTGCCTACACCCAAGAGACCCAGTACTTC. Encoded protein: CSAYTQETQYF.

The chain links TRBV5-1 to TRBJ2-1; D is perhaps TRBD2 (7 bases). Trimming took off 3 bases at V and 8 bases at J, with 18 bases between the two ends. The CDR3 extends over 15 amino acids. The germline gives CDR1 SGHRS, CDR2 YFSETQ. CDR3 nucleotide sequence: TGCGCCAGCAGCTCCCTGGGGGGGGGCAGGGATGAGCAGTTCTTC. Its protein is CASSSLGGGRDEQFF.

This clonotype was counted a few times. The rearrangement joins TRBV29-1 to TRBJ1-2; tentative D call: TRBD1 (5 bases). V was trimmed by 2 bases and J by 13 bases, leaving 20 bases between them. CDR1 is SQVTM and CDR2 is ANQGSEA in the germline V gene. The CDR3 loop spans 13 amino acids. CDR3 DNA sequence: TGCAGCGTTGAAAAGTTTTGGGACGGGCTATCCACCTTC. Its protein product is CSVEKFWDGLSTF.

J is TRBJ1-1 and V is TRBV5-1; 7 nucleotides agree with TRBD1. J gave up 1 base and V 0 bases, and 6 bases lay outside the gene matches. The CDR3 runs to 16 residues. CDR1 is SGHRS and CDR2 is YFSETQ in the germline V gene. In DNA, the CDR3 is TGCGCCAGCAGCTTGGCGAGGGGGCGGCGGAACACTGAAGCTTTCTTT. It translates to CASSLARGRRNTEAFF.

This clonotype was recorded at least ten times. V gene TRBV7-6 combines with J gene TRBJ2-5, with D unclear. The CDR3 is 13 amino acids. V gave up 3 bases and J gave up 2 bases, with 7 bases separating them. In germline, CDR1 is SGHVS, CDR2 FNYEAQ. CDR3 residues: CASSFTAQETQYF. The DNA of the CDR3 is TGTGCCAGCAGCTTTACGGCACAAGAGACCCAGTACTTC.